This record covers a single TCR beta chain. Amplified material comprised TCR beta CDR3 regions derived from RNA transcripts. Second-round multiplex PCR followed a first-round RT-PCR using HTBI primers. TCRdb fed the multiplex PCR reads into MiXCR, producing one record per CDR3 protein. The data show about 620,000 distinct CDR3 sequences, 22% seen once. This sample is drawn from a study of Graves' ophthalmopathy and Graves' hyperthyroidism. In this cohort's terms, stable hyperthyroidism meant no ophthalmopathy by 18 months of follow-up. Newly diagnosed, the hyperthyroidism patients had under 2 months' duration and were aged 18 to 65. A diagnosis was made from clinical symptoms together with serum thyroxine, TRAb, thyroid ultrasound and orbital computed tomography. Germline CDR1 MNHEY, CDR2 SVGAGI. V dropped 0 bases and J dropped 10 bases, with 13 bases sitting between them. The CDR3 loop spans 15 amino acids.

The sequence derives from a woman aged 18-35 years with stable Graves' hyperthyroidism. Some clones in this sample may be carry-over from other donors' samples. The V gene is TRBV6-5, the J gene TRBJ1-6; D remains unclear. The material sequenced was peripheral blood. The CDR3 loop is CASSYSSGIGSPLHF. The CDR3 DNA reads as TGTGCCAGCAGTTACTCATCCGGGATTGGGTCACCCCTCCACTTT.